Listed below are T cell receptor beta chains from one sample, sequenced in a study of Ad26.COV2.S vaccination and SARS-CoV-2 variants. Repertoires were generated with immunoSEQ multiplex PCR, while TCRdb's copy carries only in-frame clones and drops some. The data show roughly 350,000 clones, about 89% seen once. Source: peripheral blood, taken in a trial of Ad26.COV2.S vaccine versus placebo. The source of these receptors is a person aged 18-60 years who received the Ad26.COV2.S COVID-19 vaccine or a placebo. The CDR3 runs from the conserved cysteine through the conserved F or W. Fields, in order: J gene, D gene, clone size, V gene, CDR3 protein, CDR3 DNA. The D gene is left open where the match is weak. Clone size is shown for a subset of rows, as once, few, many or a class of expanded clone.

J: TRBJ1-2; D: NA; size: NA; V: TRBV9; CDR3: CASSVGSSPVGQGYTF; DNA: TGTGCCAGCAGCGTAGGGAGCAGCCCCGTCGGCCAGGGCTACACCTTC
J: TRBJ1-4; D: NA; size: few; V: TRBV4-1; CDR3: CASSQEVRESNEKLFF; DNA: TGCGCCAGCAGCCAAGAGGTCAGGGAGAGTAATGAAAAACTGTTTTTT
J: TRBJ1-2; D: TRBD1; size: NA; V: TRBV4-1; CDR3: CASSPELDRVGGYTF; DNA: TGCGCCAGCAGCCCAGAACTGGACAGGGTAGGTGGCTACACCTTC
J: TRBJ1-2; D: NA; size: once; V: TRBV5-1; CDR3: CASSLSLSGTFGYTF; DNA: TGCGCCAGCAGCTTGTCCCTATCCGGGACCTTCGGCTACACCTTC
J: TRBJ2-5; D: TRBD1; size: NA; V: TRBV7-2; CDR3: CASSLELGQGETQYF; DNA: TGTGCCAGCAGCTTAGAGCTAGGACAGGGGGAGACCCAGTACTTC
J: TRBJ1-6; D: NA; size: NA; V: TRBV27; CDR3: CASSFVGSPLHF; DNA: TGTGCCAGCAGTTTCGTAGGTTCACCCCTCCACTTT
J: TRBJ2-3; D: NA; size: NA; V: TRBV4-1; CDR3: CASSQDEQGTDTQYF; DNA: TGCGCCAGCAGCCAAGACGAACAGGGAACAGATACGCAGTATTTT
J: TRBJ1-5; D: NA; size: NA; V: TRBV5-1; CDR3: CASSLRGDQPQHF; DNA: TGCGCCAGCAGTTTAAGAGGGGATCAGCCCCAGCATTTT
J: TRBJ2-7; D: TRBD1; size: NA; V: TRBV14; CDR3: CASSQETGFHEQYF; DNA: TGTGCCAGCAGCCAAGAGACAGGGTTCCACGAGCAGTACTTC
J: TRBJ1-1; D: NA; size: NA; V: TRBV11-2; CDR3: CASSRYGPSEVLNTEAFF; DNA: TGTGCCAGCAGCCGTTACGGACCGTCCGAGGTCTTGAACACTGAAGCTTTCTTT
J: TRBJ2-5; D: NA; size: NA; V: TRBV6-1; CDR3: CASSEEGTVRPQETQYF; DNA: TGTGCCAGCAGTGAAGAGGGGACCGTGAGGCCCCAAGAGACCCAGTACTTC
J: TRBJ2-5; D: TRBD2; size: NA; V: TRBV11-3; CDR3: CASSLSSGVQETQYF; DNA: TGTGCCAGCAGCCTATCTAGCGGGGTTCAAGAGACCCAGTACTTC
J: TRBJ1-1; D: NA; size: NA; V: TRBV5-1; CDR3: CASSLGGQSNTEAFF; DNA: TGCGCCAGCAGCTTGGGTGGGCAGTCGAACACTGAAGCTTTCTTT
J: TRBJ1-5; D: TRBD1; size: NA; V: TRBV19; CDR3: CASSIDATGQGYQPQHF; DNA: TGTGCCAGTAGTATAGATGCGACGGGACAGGGCTATCAGCCCCAGCATTTT
J: TRBJ1-4; D: NA; size: NA; V: TRBV5-1; CDR3: CASSLDLPAGATNEKLFF; DNA: TGCGCCAGCAGCTTGGATCTCCCAGCGGGGGCAACTAATGAAAAACTGTTTTTT
J: TRBJ2-3; D: NA; size: NA; V: TRBV10-3; CDR3: CASQGKGIADTQYF; DNA: TGTGCCAGCCAGGGTAAGGGAATCGCAGATACGCAGTATTTT
J: TRBJ2-2; D: TRBD1; size: NA; V: TRBV9; CDR3: CASSVAGTGTGELFF; DNA: TGTGCCAGCAGCGTAGCCGGGACAGGGACCGGGGAGCTGTTTTTT
J: TRBJ2-7; D: TRBD1; size: NA; V: TRBV5-4; CDR3: CASSTGRDRGREQYF; DNA: TGTGCCAGCAGCACCGGGAGGGACAGGGGGCGAGAGCAGTACTTC
J: TRBJ1-1; D: NA; size: NA; V: TRBV25-1; CDR3: CASTQGNTEAFF; DNA: TGTGCCAGCACCCAGGGGAACACTGAAGCTTTCTTT
J: TRBJ2-7; D: TRBD1; size: NA; V: TRBV30; CDR3: CAWSGDRKAHEQYF; DNA: TGTGCCTGGAGTGGGGACAGGAAAGCCCACGAGCAGTACTTC
J: TRBJ2-3; D: TRBD1; size: NA; V: TRBV28; CDR3: CASGITQGARTDTQYF; DNA: TGTGCCAGCGGAATTACGCAGGGGGCCAGGACAGATACGCAGTATTTT
J: TRBJ2-1; D: NA; size: NA; V: TRBV5-1; CDR3: CASSTGFSSYNEQFF; DNA: TGCGCCAGCAGCACAGGATTCAGCTCCTACAATGAGCAGTTCTTC
J: TRBJ1-2; D: NA; size: NA; V: TRBV14; CDR3: CASSQERSYGYTF; DNA: TGTGCCAGCAGCCAAGAACGGAGCTATGGCTACACCTTC
J: TRBJ2-7; D: NA; size: NA; V: TRBV27; CDR3: CASSSGRRYEQYF; DNA: TGTGCCAGCAGTTCGGGACGCCGCTACGAGCAGTACTTC
J: TRBJ2-7; D: NA; size: NA; V: TRBV10-1; CDR3: CASRRMTEYSYEQYF; DNA: TGCGCCAGCAGACGCATGACAGAATACTCCTACGAGCAGTACTTC
J: TRBJ1-5; D: NA; size: NA; V: TRBV5-1; CDR3: CASSLEAWDGNQPQHF; DNA: TGCGCCAGCAGCTTGGAGGCCTGGGACGGCAATCAGCCCCAGCATTTT
J: TRBJ2-2; D: NA; size: few; V: TRBV19; CDR3: CASSIARGAGELFF; DNA: TGTGCCAGTAGTATAGCACGGGGAGCCGGGGAGCTGTTTTTT
J: TRBJ1-1; D: TRBD1; size: NA; V: TRBV6-6; CDR3: CASSTGGTEAFF; DNA: TGTGCCAGCAGTACAGGGGGCACTGAAGCTTTCTTT
J: TRBJ2-1; D: TRBD2; size: NA; V: TRBV4-2; CDR3: CASSQAGTIDYNEQFF; DNA: TGTGCCAGCAGCCAAGCCGGGACTATCGACTACAATGAGCAGTTCTTC
J: TRBJ2-7; D: NA; size: NA; V: TRBV24-1; CDR3: CATSDFLREKTTYEQYF; DNA: TGTGCCACCAGTGATTTTCTGAGGGAAAAGACGACTTACGAGCAGTACTTC
J: TRBJ2-5; D: TRBD2; size: NA; V: TRBV7-6; CDR3: CASSNGNSGSGTQYF; DNA: TGTGCCAGCAGCAACGGGAATAGCGGGAGTGGGACCCAGTACTTC
J: TRBJ1-4; D: TRBD1; size: NA; V: TRBV2; CDR3: CASSGQGSIEKLFF; DNA: TGTGCCAGCAGCGGACAGGGGTCTATTGAAAAACTGTTTTTT
J: TRBJ2-1; D: TRBD1; size: NA; V: TRBV28; CDR3: CASRTSLDRAGNEQFF; DNA: TGTGCCAGTCGGACCTCCTTGGACAGGGCCGGCAATGAGCAGTTCTTC
J: TRBJ1-1; D: NA; size: NA; V: TRBV19; CDR3: CASSNSGSEAFF; DNA: TGTGCCAGTAGTAACTCAGGGTCTGAAGCTTTCTTT
J: TRBJ1-2; D: NA; size: NA; V: TRBV29-1; CDR3: CSVDQSDGVNGYTF; DNA: TGCAGCGTTGACCAATCCGACGGGGTTAACGGCTACACCTTC
J: TRBJ2-7; D: NA; size: NA; V: TRBV2; CDR3: CASSAGPEQYF; DNA: TGTGCCAGCAGTGCAGGACCCGAGCAGTACTTC
J: TRBJ2-1; D: TRBD1; size: NA; V: TRBV7-9; CDR3: CASSSRQGLNDEQFF; DNA: TGTGCCAGCAGCTCAAGACAGGGTTTAAACGATGAGCAGTTCTTC